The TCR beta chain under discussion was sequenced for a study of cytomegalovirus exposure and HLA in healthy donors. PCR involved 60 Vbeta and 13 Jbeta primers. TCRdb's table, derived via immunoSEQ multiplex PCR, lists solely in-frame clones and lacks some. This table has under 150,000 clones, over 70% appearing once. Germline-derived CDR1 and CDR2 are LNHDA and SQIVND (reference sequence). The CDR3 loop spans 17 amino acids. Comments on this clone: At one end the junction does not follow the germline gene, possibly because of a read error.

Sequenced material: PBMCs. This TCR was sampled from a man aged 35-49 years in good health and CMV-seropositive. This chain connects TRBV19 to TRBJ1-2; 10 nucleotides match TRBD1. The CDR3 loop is CASSIDGPGQGFNGYTF. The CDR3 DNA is TGTGCCAGTAGCATAGACGGACCGGGACAGGGGTTTAATGGCTACACCTTC. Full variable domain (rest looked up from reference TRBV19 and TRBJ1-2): DGGITQSPKYLFRKEGQNVTLSCEQNLNHDAMYWYRQDPGQGLRLIYYSQIVNDFQKGDIAEGYSVSREKKESFPLTVTSAQKNPTAFYLCASSIDGPGQGFNGYTFGSGTRLTVV.